The 3 T cell receptor beta chains presented below share a single source sample, sequenced in a study of blood T cell repertoires in COVID-19. The method was immunoSEQ multiplex PCR; TCRdb's version includes in-frame clones alone and lacks a portion of them. Of about 300,000 clones listed, around 84% are singletons. Sequencing was carried out using PBMCs or T cells enriched from blood (not recorded which). The receptors were sampled from a woman between 18 and 29 years old who had recovered from COVID-19.

On this clone itself: This sample includes further DNA sequences coding for the same CDR3. The chain combines TRBV6-5 with TRBJ1-1, with D unresolved. The CDR3 extends over 11 amino acids. Trimming cost V 5 bases and J 3 bases, with 4 bases left between them. Germline V gene lookup returns CDR1 MNHEY and CDR2 SVGAGI. The CDR3 here is CASSRYTEAFF. The CDR3 DNA reads TGTGCCAGCAGTCGGTACACTGAAGCTTTCTTT.

The rearrangement uses TRBV5-4 and TRBJ2-3; TRBD2 agrees at 14 bases. CDR1 and CDR2 from the germline V gene are SGHNT and YYREEE (reference sequence). V lost 3 bases and J lost 6; bases outside the gene matches: 3. CDR3 length: 15 residues. Here the CDR3 DNA reads TGTGCCAGCAGCTGGACTAGCGGGGGGCAGGATACGCAGTATTTT. It specifies CASSWTSGGQDTQYF.

This clone was detected once. The chain carries TRBV2 and TRBJ2-2; TRBD1 aligns across 10 bases. Germline values: CDR1 SNHLY, CDR2 FYNNEI. Trimming removed 10 bases from V and 4 bases from J; junction bases left unmatched: 6. This CDR3 spans 14 amino acids. The CDR3 here is CATRTGGTTGELFF. In DNA, the CDR3 is TGTGCCACCCGGACAGGGGGAACCACCGGGGAGCTGTTTTTT.